One sample yielded the 9 T cell receptor beta chains listed below, sequenced in a study of blood T cell repertoires in COVID-19. Using immunoSEQ multiplex PCR, the repertoire was profiled, and TCRdb retains in-frame clones only, with some absent. The repertoire includes fewer than 50,000 clones, over 85% of them detected once, and around 0.39% sits in the top ten. What was sequenced was peripheral blood. The receptors stem from a man aged 50 to 59 with COVID-19, enrolled during active disease.

The chain joins TRBV29-1 to TRBJ2-1; 9 positions match TRBD2. The CDR3 is made up of 16 amino acids. Germline CDR1 and CDR2: SQVTM and ANQGSEA. Unmatched junction bases numbered 10, after V lost 3 bases and J lost 4 bases. CDR3 sequence: CSVEVQTSGLYNEQFF. The CDR3 coding sequence is TGCAGCGTTGAGGTTCAGACTAGCGGTCTTTACAATGAGCAGTTCTTC.

The genes are TRBV24-1 and TRBJ2-5, with 8 bases lining up with TRBD1. Germline trimming cut 4 bases from V and 5 bases from J; bases unmatched to any gene: 8. The CDR3 totals 15 residues. The V gene's germline CDR1 is KGHDR and CDR2 SFDVKD. CDR3 residues: CATSDQGQGWETQYF. The CDR3 DNA is TGTGCCACCAGTGACCAAGGACAGGGATGGGAGACCCAGTACTTC.

This clone was recorded a few times. The chain combines TRBV28 with TRBJ2-2; D possibly corresponds to TRBD2 (6 bases). The CDR3 is 15 residues long. The V end was cut by 5 bases, the J end by 0 bases, with 10 bases between. Germline CDR1 reads MDHEN; CDR2 reads SYDVKM. The CDR3 DNA reads as TGTGCCAGCAGTGCAGGAGGGTCGAACACCGGGGAGCTGTTTTTT. This gives the protein CASSAGGSNTGELFF. Variable domain in full (rest from reference TRBV28 and TRBJ2-2): DVKVTQSSRYLVKRTGEKVFLECVQDMDHENMFWYRQDPGLGLRLIYFSYDVKMKEKGDIPEGYSVSREKKERFSLILESASTNQTSMYLCASSAGGSNTGELFFGEGSRLTVL.

Of note for this clone: Other nucleotide sequences in the sample specify the same CDR3. V and J are TRBV3-1 (or the pseudogene TRBV3-2) and TRBJ2-1; 7 bases line up with TRBD2. With V trimmed by 1 base and J by 6 bases, 3 bases remained unmatched. Germline V CDR1 and CDR2: LGHDT, YNNKEL (reference sequence). The CDR3 covers 14 residues. CDR3 DNA: TGTGCCAGCAGCCAAGGGTTAGCGGGCAATGAGCAGTTCTTC. Encoded protein: CASSQGLAGNEQFF.

The rearrangement links TRBV20-1 to TRBJ1-4; possible D gene TRBD1, 5 bases. Germline values: CDR1 DFQATT, CDR2 SNEGSKA (reference sequence). The CDR3 has 13 amino acids. V gave up 3 bases and J gave up 4 bases, with 9 bases separating them. CDR3: CSASHRGNEKLFF. The CDR3 DNA follows: TGCAGTGCTAGTCATAGGGGTAATGAAAAACTGTTTTTT.

This clone has a handful of counts. The J gene is TRBJ1-1, the V gene TRBV29-1; 7 bases line up with TRBD1. CDR1 is SQVTM and CDR2 is ANQGSEA in the germline V gene. The trim removed 6 bases at V and 3 bases at J, leaving 7 bases unmatched. The CDR3 sequence is 13 residues long. Here the CDR3 DNA reads TGCAGCGTAATGACAGGGTGGGACACTGAAGCTTTCTTT. Amino acids: CSVMTGWDTEAFF.

This chain connects TRBV27 to TRBJ1-5; no clear D. Germline values: CDR1 MNHEY, CDR2 SMNVEV (reference sequence). The CDR3 totals 13 residues. Deletions cut 4 bases from V and 2 bases from J, with 6 bases between. CDR3 protein: CASSYRGNQPQHF. The CDR3 DNA reads TGTGCCAGCAGTTACAGAGGCAATCAGCCCCAGCATTTT.

The V and J genes are TRBV5-1 and TRBJ1-6, with 9 bases that match TRBD1. V gave up 0 bases and J gave up 8 bases; unmatched junction bases: 3. CDR3 length equals 15 residues. CDR1 SGHRS and CDR2 YFSETQ come from the germline V gene. As DNA, the CDR3 is TGCGCCAGCAGCTTGGAGGGGGACAGGGATTCACCCCTCCACTTT. It translates to CASSLEGDRDSPLHF.

This clone occurred a few times. Written as DNA, the CDR3 is TGTGCCAGCAGCTCCTCTGGGGAGGGCCGCACAGATACGCAGTATTTT. Its translation is CASSSSGEGRTDTQYF. The chain has TRBV11-2 and TRBJ2-3; 7 bases map to TRBD2. Germline V gives CDR1 SGHAT, CDR2 FQNNGV. The ends lost 4 bases at V and 1 base at J; junction bases unmatched: 8. The CDR3 is 16 residues long.